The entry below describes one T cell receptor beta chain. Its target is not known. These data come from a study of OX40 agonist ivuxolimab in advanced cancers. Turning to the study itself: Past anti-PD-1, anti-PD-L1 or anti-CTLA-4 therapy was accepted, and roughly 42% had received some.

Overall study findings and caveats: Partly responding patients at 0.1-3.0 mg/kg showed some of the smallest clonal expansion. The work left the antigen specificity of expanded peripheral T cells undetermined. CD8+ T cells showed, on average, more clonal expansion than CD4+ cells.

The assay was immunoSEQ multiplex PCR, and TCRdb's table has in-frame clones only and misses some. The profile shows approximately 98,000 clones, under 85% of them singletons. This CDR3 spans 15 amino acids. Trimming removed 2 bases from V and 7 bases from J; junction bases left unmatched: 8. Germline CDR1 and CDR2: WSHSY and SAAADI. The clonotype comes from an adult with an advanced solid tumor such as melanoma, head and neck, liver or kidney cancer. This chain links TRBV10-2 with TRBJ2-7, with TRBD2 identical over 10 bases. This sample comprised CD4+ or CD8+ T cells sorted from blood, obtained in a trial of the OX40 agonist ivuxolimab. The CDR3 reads CASSETSGNLGEQYF. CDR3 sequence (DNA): TGCGCCAGCAGTGAGACTAGCGGGAACCTAGGAGAGCAGTACTTC.